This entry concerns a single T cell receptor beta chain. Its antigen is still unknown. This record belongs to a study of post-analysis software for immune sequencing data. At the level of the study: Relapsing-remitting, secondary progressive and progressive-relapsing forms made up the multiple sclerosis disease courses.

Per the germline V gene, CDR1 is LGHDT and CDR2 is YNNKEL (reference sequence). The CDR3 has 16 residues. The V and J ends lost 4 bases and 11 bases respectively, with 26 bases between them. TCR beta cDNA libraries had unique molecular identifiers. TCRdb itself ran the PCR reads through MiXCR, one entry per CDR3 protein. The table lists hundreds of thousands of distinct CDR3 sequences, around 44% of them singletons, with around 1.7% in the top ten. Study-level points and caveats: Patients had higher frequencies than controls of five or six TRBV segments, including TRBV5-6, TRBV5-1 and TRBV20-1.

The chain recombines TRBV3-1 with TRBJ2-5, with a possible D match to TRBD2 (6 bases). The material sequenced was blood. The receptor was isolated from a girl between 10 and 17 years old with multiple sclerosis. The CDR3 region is CASSLKGSSGSNEQYF. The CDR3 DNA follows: TGTGCCAGCAGCCTTAAGGGGTCTTCCGGGAGTAATGAGCAGTACTTC.